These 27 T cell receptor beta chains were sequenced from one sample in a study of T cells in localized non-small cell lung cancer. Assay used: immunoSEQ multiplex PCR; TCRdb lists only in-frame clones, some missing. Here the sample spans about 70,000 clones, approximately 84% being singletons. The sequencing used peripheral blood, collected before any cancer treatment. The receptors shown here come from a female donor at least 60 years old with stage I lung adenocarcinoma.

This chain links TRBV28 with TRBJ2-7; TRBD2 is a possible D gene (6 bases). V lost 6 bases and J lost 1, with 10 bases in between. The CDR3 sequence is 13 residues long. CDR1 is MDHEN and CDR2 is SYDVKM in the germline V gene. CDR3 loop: CASSRGWSYEQYF. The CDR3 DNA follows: TGTGCCAGCAGCCGGGGGTGGTCCTACGAGCAGTACTTC.

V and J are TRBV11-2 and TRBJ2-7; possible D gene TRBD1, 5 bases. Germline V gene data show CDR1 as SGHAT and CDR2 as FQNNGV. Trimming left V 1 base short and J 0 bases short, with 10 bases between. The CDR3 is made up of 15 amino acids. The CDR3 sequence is CASSLGGRSSYEQYF. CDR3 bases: TGTGCCAGCAGCTTAGGGGGCCGGAGCTCCTACGAGCAGTACTTC.

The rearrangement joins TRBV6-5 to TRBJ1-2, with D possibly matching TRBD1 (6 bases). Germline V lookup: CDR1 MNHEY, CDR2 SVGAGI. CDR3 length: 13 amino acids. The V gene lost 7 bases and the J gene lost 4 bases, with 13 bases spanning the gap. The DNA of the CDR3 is TGTGCCAGCAAGCCAAGGGGGGCCTATGGCTACACCTTC. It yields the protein CASKPRGAYGYTF.

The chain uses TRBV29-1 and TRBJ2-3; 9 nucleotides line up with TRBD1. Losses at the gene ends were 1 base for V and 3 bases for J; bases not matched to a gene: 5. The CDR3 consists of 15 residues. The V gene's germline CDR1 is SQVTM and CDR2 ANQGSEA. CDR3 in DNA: TGCAGCGTTGAAGTTTTGGGGACAGGGACAGATACGCAGTATTTT. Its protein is CSVEVLGTGTDTQYF.

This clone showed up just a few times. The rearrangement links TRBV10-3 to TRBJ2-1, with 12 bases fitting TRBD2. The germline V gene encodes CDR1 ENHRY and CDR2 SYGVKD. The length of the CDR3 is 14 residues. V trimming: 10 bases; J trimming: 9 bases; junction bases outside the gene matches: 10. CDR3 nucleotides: TGTGCCACCACCACTAGCGGGAGGAGGAGTGAGCAGTTCTTC. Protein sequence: CATTTSGRRSEQFF.

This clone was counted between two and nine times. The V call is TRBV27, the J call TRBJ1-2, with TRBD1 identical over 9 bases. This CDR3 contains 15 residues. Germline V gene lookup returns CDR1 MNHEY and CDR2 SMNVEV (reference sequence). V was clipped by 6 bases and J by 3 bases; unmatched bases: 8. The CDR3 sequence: CASRPTGGSYYGYTF. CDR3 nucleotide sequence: TGTGCCAGCAGACCGACAGGGGGGTCCTACTATGGCTACACCTTC.

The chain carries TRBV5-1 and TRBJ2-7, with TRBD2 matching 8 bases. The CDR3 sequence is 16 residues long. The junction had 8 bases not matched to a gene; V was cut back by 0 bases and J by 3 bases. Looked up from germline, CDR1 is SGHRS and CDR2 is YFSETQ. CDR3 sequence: CASSLAGAGDLYEQYF. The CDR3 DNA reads TGCGCCAGCAGCTTGGCCGGAGCGGGGGACCTCTACGAGCAGTACTTC.

The CDR3 sequence is CAIRQLTGGTEAFF. Written as DNA, the CDR3 is TGTGCCATCAGACAACTCACAGGGGGCACTGAAGCTTTCTTT. The gene calls are TRBV10-3 and TRBJ1-1; 8 nucleotides align to TRBD1. Trimming removed 6 bases from V and 4 bases from J; junction bases left unmatched: 7. Per the germline V gene, CDR1 is ENHRY and CDR2 is SYGVKD. The CDR3 loop spans 14 amino acids.

CDR3 sequence reads: CAWGRDSSYEQYF. DNA of the CDR3: TGTGCCTGGGGACGAGACAGTTCCTACGAGCAGTACTTC. The genes are TRBV30 and TRBJ2-7, with D possibly being TRBD1 (5 bases). Germline V gene data show CDR1 as GTSNPN and CDR2 as SVGIG (reference sequence). This CDR3 contains 13 residues. V dropped 5 bases and J dropped 1 base, with 12 bases sitting between them.

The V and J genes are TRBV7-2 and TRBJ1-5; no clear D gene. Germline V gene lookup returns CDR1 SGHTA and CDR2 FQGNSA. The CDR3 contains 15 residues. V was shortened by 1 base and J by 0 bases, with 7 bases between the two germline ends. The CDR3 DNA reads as TGTGCCAGCAGCTTAGGGGTACCTAGCAATCAGCCCCAGCATTTT. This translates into CASSLGVPSNQPQHF.

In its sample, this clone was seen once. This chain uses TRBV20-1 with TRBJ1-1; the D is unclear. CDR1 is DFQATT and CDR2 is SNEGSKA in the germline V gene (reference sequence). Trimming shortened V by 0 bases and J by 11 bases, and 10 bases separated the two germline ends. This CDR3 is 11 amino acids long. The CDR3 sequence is CSARDERAAFF. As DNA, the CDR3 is TGCAGTGCTAGAGATGAGAGGGCGGCTTTCTTT.

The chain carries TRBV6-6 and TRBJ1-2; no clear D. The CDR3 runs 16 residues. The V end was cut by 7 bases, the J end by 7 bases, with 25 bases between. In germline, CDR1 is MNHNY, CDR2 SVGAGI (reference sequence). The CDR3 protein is CASNNGRTPLIGGYTF. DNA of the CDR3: TGTGCCAGCAACAATGGCAGGACCCCCCTGATCGGTGGCTACACCTTC.

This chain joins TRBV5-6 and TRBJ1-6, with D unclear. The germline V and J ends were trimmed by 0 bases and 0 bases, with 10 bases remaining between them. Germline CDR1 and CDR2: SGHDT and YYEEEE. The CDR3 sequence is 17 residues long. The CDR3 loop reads CASSLEAVDSYNSPLHF. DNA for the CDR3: TGTGCCAGCAGCTTGGAGGCGGTCGACTCCTATAATTCACCCCTCCACTTT.

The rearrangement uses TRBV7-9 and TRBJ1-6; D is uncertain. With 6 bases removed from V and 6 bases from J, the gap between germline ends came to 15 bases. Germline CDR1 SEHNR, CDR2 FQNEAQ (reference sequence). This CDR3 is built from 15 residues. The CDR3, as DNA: TGTGCCAGCAGTTCTACTCCGGGAGCTAATTCACCCCTCCACTTT. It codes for CASSSTPGANSPLHF. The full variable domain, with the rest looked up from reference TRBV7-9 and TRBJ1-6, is DTGVSQNPRHKITKRGQNVTFRCDPISEHNRLYWYRQTLGQGPEFLTYFQNEAQLEKSRLLSDRFSAERPKGSFSTLEIQRTEQGDSAMYLCASSSTPGANSPLHFGNGTRLTVT.

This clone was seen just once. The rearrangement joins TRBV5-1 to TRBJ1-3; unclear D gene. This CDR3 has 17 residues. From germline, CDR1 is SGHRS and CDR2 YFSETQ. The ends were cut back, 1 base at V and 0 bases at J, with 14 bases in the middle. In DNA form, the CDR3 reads TGCGCCAGCAGCTTGTCCCAGCCAGGATACTCTGGAAACACCATATATTTT. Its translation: CASSLSQPGYSGNTIYF. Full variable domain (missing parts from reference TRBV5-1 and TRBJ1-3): KAGVTQTPRYLIKTRGQQVTLSCSPISGHRSVSWYQQTPGQGLQFLFEYFSETQRNKGNFPGRFSGRQFSNSRSEMNVSTLELGDSALYLCASSLSQPGYSGNTIYFGEGSWLTVV.

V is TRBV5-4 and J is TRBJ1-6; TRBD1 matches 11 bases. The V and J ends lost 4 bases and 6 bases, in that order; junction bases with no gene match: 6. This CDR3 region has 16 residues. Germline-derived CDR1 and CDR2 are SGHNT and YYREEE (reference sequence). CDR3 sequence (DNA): TGTGCCAGCAGCACCGGACAGGGGGCGGTTAATTCACCCCTCCACTTT. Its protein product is CASSTGQGAVNSPLHF.

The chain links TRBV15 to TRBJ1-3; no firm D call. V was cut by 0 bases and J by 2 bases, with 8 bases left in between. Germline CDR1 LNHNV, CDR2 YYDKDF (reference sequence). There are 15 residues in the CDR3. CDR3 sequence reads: CATSRDLVTGNTIYF. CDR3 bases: TGTGCCACCAGCAGAGATTTGGTCACTGGAAACACCATATATTTT. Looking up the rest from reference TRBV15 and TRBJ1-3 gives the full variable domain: DAMVIQNPRYQVTQFGKPVTLSCSQTLNHNVMYWYQQKSSQAPKLLFHYYDKDFNNEADTPDNFQSRRPNTSFCFLDIRSPGLGDTAMYLCATSRDLVTGNTIYFGEGSWLTVV.

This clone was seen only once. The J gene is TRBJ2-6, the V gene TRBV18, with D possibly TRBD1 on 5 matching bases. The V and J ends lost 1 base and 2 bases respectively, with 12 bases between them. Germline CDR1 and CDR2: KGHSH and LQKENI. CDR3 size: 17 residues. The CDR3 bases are TGTGCCAGCTCACCACAGCTAGTCAGGGCTGGGGCCAACGTCCTGACTTTC. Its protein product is CASSPQLVRAGANVLTF.

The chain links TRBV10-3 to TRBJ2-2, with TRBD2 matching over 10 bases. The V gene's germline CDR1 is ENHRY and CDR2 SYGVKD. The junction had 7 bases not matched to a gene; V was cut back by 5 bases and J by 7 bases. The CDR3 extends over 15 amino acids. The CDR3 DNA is TGTGCCATCAGTCAAAGCGGGAGGGCTGGCGGGGAGCTGTTTTTT. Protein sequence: CAISQSGRAGGELFF.

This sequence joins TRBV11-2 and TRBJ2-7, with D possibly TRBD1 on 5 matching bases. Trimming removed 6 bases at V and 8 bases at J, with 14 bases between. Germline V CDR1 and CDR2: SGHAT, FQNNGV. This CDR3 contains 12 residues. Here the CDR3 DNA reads TGTGCCAGCAGAGGGGCAGCCTGGCAGCAGTACTTC. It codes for CASRGAAWQQYF. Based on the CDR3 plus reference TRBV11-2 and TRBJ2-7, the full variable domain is EAGVAQSPRYKIIEKRQSVAFWCNPISGHATLYWYQQILGQGPKLLIQFQNNGVVDDSQLPKDRFSAERLKGVDSTLKIQPAKLEDSAVYLCASRGAAWQQYFGPGTRLTVT.

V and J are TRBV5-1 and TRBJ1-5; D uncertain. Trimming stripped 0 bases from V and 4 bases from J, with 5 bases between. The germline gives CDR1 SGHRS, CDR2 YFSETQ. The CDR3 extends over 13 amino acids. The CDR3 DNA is TGCGCCAGCAGCTTGGACCCGAATCAGCCCCAGCATTTT. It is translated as CASSLDPNQPQHF.

This chain's CDR3 is CASSLSEETSTDTQYF. CDR3 DNA: TGTGCCAGCAGCTTGTCTGAGGAGACTAGCACAGATACGCAGTATTTT. The genes are TRBV5-4 and TRBJ2-3; D gene uncertain. From germline, CDR1 is SGHNT and CDR2 YYREEE (reference sequence). The CDR3 extends over 16 amino acids. Trimming took 1 base from V and 0 from J, leaving 12 bases between them.

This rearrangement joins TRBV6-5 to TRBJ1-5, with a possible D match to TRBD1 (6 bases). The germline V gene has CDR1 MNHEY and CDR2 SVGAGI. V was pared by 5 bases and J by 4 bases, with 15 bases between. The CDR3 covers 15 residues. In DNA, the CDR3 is TGTGCCAGCAGTGGACAGATCTATCGGAATCAGCCCCAGCATTTT. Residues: CASSGQIYRNQPQHF.

The CDR3 region is CASSRDREETQYF. The CDR3 nucleotides are TGCGCCAGCAGCCGGGACAGGGAGGAGACCCAGTACTTC. V usage is TRBV4-1 and J usage is TRBJ2-5; the match to TRBD1 covers 9 bases. CDR1 MGHRA and CDR2 YSYEKL come from the germline V gene. The CDR3 runs 13 residues. Losses at the gene ends were 4 bases for V and 5 bases for J; bases not matched to a gene: 2.

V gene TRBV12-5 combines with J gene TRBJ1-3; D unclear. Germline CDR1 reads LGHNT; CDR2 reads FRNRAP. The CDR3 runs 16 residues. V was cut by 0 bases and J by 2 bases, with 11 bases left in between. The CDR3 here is CASGLVRETAGNTIYF. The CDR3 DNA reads TGTGCTAGTGGTTTGGTAAGGGAGACGGCTGGAAACACCATATATTTT.

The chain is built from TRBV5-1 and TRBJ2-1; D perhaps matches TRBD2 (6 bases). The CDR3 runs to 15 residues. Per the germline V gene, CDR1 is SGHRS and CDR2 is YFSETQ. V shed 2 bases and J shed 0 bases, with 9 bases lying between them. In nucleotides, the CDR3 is TGCGCCAGCAGCTTTGGCGGGGACTCCTACAATGAGCAGTTCTTC. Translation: CASSFGGDSYNEQFF.

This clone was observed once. CDR3 protein: CASGRTGREQYF. As DNA, the CDR3 is TGTGCCAGCGGGCGGACAGGGCGCGAGCAGTACTTC. V gene TRBV2 combines with J gene TRBJ2-7, with 8 positions matching TRBD1. The germline V gene has CDR1 SNHLY and CDR2 FYNNEI. Trimming removed 8 bases from V and 6 bases from J; junction bases left unmatched: 6. The CDR3 loop spans 12 amino acids.